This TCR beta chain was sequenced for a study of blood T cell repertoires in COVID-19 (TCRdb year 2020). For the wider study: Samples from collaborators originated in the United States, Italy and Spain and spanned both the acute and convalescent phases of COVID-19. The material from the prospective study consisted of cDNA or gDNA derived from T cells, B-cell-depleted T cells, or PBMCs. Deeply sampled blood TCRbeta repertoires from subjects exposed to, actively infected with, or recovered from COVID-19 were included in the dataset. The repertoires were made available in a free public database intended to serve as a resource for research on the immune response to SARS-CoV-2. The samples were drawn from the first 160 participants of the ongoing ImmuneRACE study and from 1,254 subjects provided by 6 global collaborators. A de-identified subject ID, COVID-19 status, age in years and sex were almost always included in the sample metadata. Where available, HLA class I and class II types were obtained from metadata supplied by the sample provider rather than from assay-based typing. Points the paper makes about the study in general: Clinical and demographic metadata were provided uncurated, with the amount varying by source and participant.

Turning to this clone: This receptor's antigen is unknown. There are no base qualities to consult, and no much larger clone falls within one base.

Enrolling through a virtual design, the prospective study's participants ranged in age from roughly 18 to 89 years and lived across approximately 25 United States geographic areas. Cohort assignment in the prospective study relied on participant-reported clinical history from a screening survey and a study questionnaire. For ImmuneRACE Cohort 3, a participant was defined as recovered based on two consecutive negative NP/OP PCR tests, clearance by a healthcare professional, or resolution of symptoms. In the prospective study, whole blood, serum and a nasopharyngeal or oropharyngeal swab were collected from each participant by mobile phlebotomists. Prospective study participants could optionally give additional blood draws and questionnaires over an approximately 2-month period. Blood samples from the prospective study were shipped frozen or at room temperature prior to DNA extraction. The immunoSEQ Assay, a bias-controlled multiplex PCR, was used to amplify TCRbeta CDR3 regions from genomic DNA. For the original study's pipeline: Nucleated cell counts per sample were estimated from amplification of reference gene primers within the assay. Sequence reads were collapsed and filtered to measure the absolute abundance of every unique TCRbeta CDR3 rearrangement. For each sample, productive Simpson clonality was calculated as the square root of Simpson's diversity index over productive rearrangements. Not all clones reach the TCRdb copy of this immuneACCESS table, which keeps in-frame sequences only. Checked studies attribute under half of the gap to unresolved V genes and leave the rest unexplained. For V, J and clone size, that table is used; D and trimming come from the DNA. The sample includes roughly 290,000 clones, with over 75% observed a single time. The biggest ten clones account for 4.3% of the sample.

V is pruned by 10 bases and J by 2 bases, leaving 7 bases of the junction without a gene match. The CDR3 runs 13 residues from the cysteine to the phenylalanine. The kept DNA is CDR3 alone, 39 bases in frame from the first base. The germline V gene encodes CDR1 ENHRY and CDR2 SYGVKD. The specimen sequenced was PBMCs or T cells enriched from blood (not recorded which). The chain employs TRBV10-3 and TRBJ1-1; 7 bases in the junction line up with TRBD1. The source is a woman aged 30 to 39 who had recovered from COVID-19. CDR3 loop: CATAGQPNTEAFF. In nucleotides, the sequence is TGTGCCACCGCGGGACAGCCAAACACTGAAGCTTTCTTT.